The 12 T cell receptor beta chains given below trace back to one sample, sequenced in a study of breast tumors, draining lymph nodes, adjacent tissues. One entry per CDR3 protein, called by TCRdb with MiXCR from the multiplex PCR reads. The sample has approximately 52,000 distinct CDR3 sequences, around 40% seen once. The sequencing sample was made of breast tumor tissue. These receptor sequences come from a female donor with breast cancer. Some clones in this sample may be carry-over from other donors' samples.

There are many counts of this clonotype. This chain links TRBV10-2 with TRBJ2-1, with TRBD2 matching over 10 bases. The V segment lost 3 bases and the J segment 9 bases; nucleotides outside the gene matches: 11. The CDR3 loop spans 16 amino acids. From germline, CDR1 is WSHSY and CDR2 SAAADI. CDR3 coding DNA: TGCGCCAGCAGTGAATGGAGCGGGAGGGACGTGCGTGAGCAGTTCTTC. The encoded protein is CASSEWSGRDVREQFF.

This clonotype was seen repeatedly, ten times or more. V is TRBV6-1 and J is TRBJ2-5; D might be TRBD2 (5 bases). This CDR3 is 14 amino acids long. V was shortened by 7 bases and J by 5 bases, with 17 bases between the two germline ends. Germline lookup yields CDR1 MNHNS and CDR2 SASEGT. The CDR3, as DNA: TGTGCCAGCATCATTGACTGGTCGGGGGAGACCCAGTACTTC. Translated: CASIIDWSGETQYF.

Note on this clonotype: Its ends do not fully match the called genes, so a read error is possible. The genes are TRBV6-6 and TRBJ1-2; no definite D call. Germline CDR1 is MNHNY and CDR2 is SVGAGI (reference sequence). The CDR3 length is 12 residues. CDR3 loop: CASRPGDYGYTF. The CDR3 DNA is TGTGCCAGCAGGCCAGGAGACTACGGCTACACCTTC.

This clonotype was counted many times. The gene calls are TRBV13 and TRBJ2-6, with no clear D. Germline V gene lookup returns CDR1 PRHDT and CDR2 FYEKMQ (reference sequence). Trimming left V 3 bases short and J 2 bases short, with 5 bases between. CDR3 length: 14 residues. CDR3 region: CASSLSAGANVLTF. Written as DNA, the CDR3 is TGTGCCAGCAGCTTGTCGGCTGGGGCCAACGTCCTGACTTTC. The complete variable domain, with remaining parts taken from reference TRBV13 and TRBJ2-6, reads AAGVIQSPRHLIKEKRETATLKCYPIPRHDTVYWYQQGPGQDPQFLISFYEKMQSDKGSIPDRFSAQQFSDYHSELNMSSLELGDSALYFCASSLSAGANVLTFGAGSRLTVL.

For this clonotype: Given a much more abundant clone one base away, this may be a read error. The chain employs TRBV7-8 and TRBJ2-5; possibly TRBD1 or TRBD2 for D (5 bases each). The CDR3 contains 16 residues. Germline V gene lookup returns CDR1 SGHVS and CDR2 FQNEAQ. The CDR3 DNA is TGTGCCAGCTCACCACCGGGACCGGCAACTCAAGAGGCCCAGTACTTC. Translated, it gives CASSPPGPATQEAQYF.

This clonotype appeared many times. The chain has TRBV7-2 and TRBJ2-3; D uncertain. The CDR3 runs to 14 residues. V was cut by 1 base and J by 4 bases, with 9 bases left in between. The germline CDR1 and CDR2 sequences are SGHTA and FQGNSA. Here the CDR3 reads CASSLGLNSDTQYF. The CDR3 DNA reads TGTGCCAGCAGCTTAGGCTTGAATTCAGATACGCAGTATTTT.

The table lists this clonotype with a few counts. A much larger clone differs from this one at a single base, so this may be a read error. The chain couples TRBV6-1 to TRBJ2-5, with D uncertain. The V end was cut by 5 bases, the J end by 5 bases, with 9 bases between. The germline CDR1 and CDR2 sequences are MNHNS and SASEGT. The CDR3 totals 12 residues. The CDR3: CASSQFRETQYF. In DNA form, the CDR3 reads TGTGCCAGCAGTCAGTTTCGGGAGACCCAGTACTTC.

There are many counts of this clonotype. J is TRBJ2-5 and V is TRBV7-8; D is possibly TRBD1 (6 bases). Germline CDR1 reads SGHVS; CDR2 reads FQNEAQ. The CDR3 runs 13 residues. Trimming left V 2 bases short and J 4 bases short, with 8 bases between. CDR3 DNA sequence: TGTGCCAGCAGCTTACTGGGGGCAGAGACCCAGTACTTC. The encoded protein is CASSLLGAETQYF.

As to this clonotype: One end of the junction is discordant with germline, which a read error may explain. The genes are TRBV25-1 and TRBJ2-1; a weak D match, TRBD2 (5 bases). The CDR3 runs to 14 residues. Looked up from germline, CDR1 is MGHDK and CDR2 is SYGVNS. Here the CDR3 DNA reads TGTGCCAGCAGTGAATTTCTTAGCGCGGATGAGCAGCTCTTC. Protein sequence: CASSEFLSADEQLF.

This clonotype has ten or more counts. The chain has TRBV12-3 or TRBV12-4 and TRBJ1-2; perhaps TRBD1 as D (6 bases). The CDR3 contains 13 residues. V was pared by 5 bases and J by 8 bases, with 15 bases between. DNA for the CDR3: TGTGCCAGCAGTGGTGGACAGACGGGAGGCTACACCTTC. As protein: CASSGGQTGGYTF.

This sequence joins TRBV5-1 and TRBJ2-5; 8 positions agree with TRBD1. The CDR3 is 15 amino acids. V lost 0 bases, J lost 1 base, and 2 bases stayed unmatched. The germline CDR1 and CDR2 sequences are SGHRS and YFSETQ. CDR3 DNA: TGCGCCAGCAGCTTGGGGACAGGGAGCCAAGAGACCCAGTACTTC. Translating it yields CASSLGTGSQETQYF.

This clonotype was detected ten times or more. The chain recombines TRBV19 with TRBJ2-3; possible D gene TRBD2, 5 bases. Germline assignment: CDR1 LNHDA and CDR2 SQIVND (reference sequence). The CDR3 spans 13 residues. V was trimmed by 8 bases and J by 1 base, leaving 10 bases between them. The CDR3 nucleotides are TGTGCCAGTGGACCCGGGGGCACAGATACGCAGTATTTT. It encodes CASGPGGTDTQYF.